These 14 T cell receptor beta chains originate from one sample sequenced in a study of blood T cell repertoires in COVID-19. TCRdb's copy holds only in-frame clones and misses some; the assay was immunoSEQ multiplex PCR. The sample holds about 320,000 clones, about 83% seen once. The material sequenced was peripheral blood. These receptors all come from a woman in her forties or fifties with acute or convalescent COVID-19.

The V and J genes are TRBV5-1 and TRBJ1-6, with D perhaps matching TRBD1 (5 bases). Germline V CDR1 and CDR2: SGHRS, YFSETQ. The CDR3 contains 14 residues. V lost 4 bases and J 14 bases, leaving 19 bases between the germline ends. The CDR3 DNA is TGCGCCAGCAGCATAGGGACTCCGGGTAGGGCCCTCCACTTT. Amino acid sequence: CASSIGTPGRALHF. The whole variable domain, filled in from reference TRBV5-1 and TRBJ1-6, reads KAGVTQTPRYLIKTRGQQVTLSCSPISGHRSVSWYQQTPGQGLQFLFEYFSETQRNKGNFPGRFSGRQFSNSRSEMNVSTLELGDSALYLCASSIGTPGRALHFGNGTRLTVT.

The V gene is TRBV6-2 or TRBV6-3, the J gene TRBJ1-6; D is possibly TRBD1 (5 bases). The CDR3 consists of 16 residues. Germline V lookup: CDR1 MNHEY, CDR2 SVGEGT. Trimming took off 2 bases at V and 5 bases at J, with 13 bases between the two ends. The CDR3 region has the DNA TGTGCCAGCAGTTACGGGAGGGGCCTAAATAATTCACCCCTCCACTTT. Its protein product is CASSYGRGLNNSPLHF.

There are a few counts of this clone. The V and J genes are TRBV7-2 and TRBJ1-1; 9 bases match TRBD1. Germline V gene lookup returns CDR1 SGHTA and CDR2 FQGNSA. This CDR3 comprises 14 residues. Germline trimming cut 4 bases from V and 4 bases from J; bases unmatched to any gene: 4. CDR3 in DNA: TGTGCCAGCAGCTGGACAGGGGAGAGCACTGAAGCTTTCTTT. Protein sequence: CASSWTGESTEAFF. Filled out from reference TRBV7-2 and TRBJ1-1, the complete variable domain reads GAGVSQSPSNKVTEKGKDVELRCDPISGHTALYWYRQSLGQGLEFLIYFQGNSAPDKSGLPSDRFSAERTGGSVSTLTIQRTQQEDSAVYLCASSWTGESTEAFFGQGTRLTVV.

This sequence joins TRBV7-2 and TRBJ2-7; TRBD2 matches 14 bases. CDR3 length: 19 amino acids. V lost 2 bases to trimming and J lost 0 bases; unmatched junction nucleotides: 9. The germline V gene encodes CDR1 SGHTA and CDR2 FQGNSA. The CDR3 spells CASSLTGTSGSGSSYEQYF. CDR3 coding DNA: TGTGCCAGCAGCTTAACGGGGACTAGCGGGAGTGGGAGCTCCTACGAGCAGTACTTC.

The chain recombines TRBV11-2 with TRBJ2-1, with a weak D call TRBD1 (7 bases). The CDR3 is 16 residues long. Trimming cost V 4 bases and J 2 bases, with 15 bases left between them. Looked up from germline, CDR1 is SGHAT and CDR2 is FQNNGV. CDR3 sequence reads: CASSSRGEFAYNEQFF. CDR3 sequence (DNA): TGTGCCAGCAGCTCCAGGGGGGAGTTTGCCTACAATGAGCAGTTCTTC.

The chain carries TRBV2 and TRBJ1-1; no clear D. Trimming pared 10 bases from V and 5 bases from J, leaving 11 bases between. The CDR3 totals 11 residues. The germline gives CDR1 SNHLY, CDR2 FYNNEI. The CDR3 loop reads CATRLETEAFF. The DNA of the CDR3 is TGTGCCACCCGTTTAGAAACTGAAGCTTTCTTT. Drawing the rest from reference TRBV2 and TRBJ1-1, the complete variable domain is EPEVTQTPSHQVTQMGQEVILRCVPISNHLYFYWYRQILGQKVEFLVSFYNNEISEKSEIFDDQFSVERPDGSNFTLKIRSTKLEDSAMYFCATRLETEAFFGQGTRLTVV.

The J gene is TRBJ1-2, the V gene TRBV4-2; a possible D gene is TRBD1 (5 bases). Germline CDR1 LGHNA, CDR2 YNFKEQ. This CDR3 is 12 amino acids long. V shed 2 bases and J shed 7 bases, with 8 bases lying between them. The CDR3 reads CASSQSRVGYTF. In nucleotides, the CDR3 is TGTGCCAGCAGCCAATCCAGGGTTGGCTACACCTTC.

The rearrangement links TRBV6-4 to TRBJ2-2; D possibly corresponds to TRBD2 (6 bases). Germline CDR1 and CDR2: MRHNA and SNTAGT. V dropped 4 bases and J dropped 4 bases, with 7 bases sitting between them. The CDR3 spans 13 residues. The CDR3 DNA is TGTGCCAGCAGTGTAGCGGTCACCGGGGAGCTGTTTTTT. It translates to CASSVAVTGELFF.

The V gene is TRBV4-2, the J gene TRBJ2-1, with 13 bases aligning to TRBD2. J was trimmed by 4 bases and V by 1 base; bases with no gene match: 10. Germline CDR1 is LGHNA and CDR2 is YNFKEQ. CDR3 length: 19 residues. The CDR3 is CASSQVGTSGAGRYNEQFF. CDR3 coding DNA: TGTGCCAGCAGCCAAGTTGGGACTAGCGGGGCCGGGCGATACAATGAGCAGTTCTTC.

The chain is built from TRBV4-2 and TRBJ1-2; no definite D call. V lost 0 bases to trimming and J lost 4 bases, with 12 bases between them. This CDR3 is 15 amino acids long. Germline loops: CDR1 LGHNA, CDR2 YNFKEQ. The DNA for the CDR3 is TGTGCCAGCAGCCAAGATCGTGGAGAAACCTATGGCTACACCTTC. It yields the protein CASSQDRGETYGYTF.

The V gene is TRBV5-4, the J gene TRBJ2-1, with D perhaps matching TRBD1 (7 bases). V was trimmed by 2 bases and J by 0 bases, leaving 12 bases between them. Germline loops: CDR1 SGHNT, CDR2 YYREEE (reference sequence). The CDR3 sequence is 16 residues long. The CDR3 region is CASSFGGQSSYNEQFF. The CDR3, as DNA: TGTGCCAGCAGCTTCGGGGGACAGAGCTCCTACAATGAGCAGTTCTTC.

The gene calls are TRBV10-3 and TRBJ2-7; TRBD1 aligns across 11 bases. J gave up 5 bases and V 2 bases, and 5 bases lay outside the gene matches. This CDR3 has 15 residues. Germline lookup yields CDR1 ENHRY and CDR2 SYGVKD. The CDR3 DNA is TGTGCCATCAGTGAGAGAGGACAGGGGGCCAACGAGCAGTACTTC. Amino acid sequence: CAISERGQGANEQYF.

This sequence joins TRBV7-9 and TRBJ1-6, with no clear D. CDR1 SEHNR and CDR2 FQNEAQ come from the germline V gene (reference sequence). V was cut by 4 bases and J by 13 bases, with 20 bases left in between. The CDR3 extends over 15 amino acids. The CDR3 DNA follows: TGTGCCAGCAGCTCCGCGCGGTCACCCATGTCCCCCCTCCACTTT. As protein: CASSSARSPMSPLHF.

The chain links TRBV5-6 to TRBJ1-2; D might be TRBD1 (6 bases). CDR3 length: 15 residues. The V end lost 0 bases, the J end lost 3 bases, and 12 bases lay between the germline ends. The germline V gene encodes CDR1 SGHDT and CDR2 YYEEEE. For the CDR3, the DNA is TGTGCCAGCAGCTTGGCCAACAGGGCGGACTATGGCTACACCTTC. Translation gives CASSLANRADYGYTF.